This T cell receptor (beta chain) was documented in a study of T-cell memory formation after mild COVID-19. This clonotype was seen a few times. Constant-segment primers served in 5'RACE that generated TCR alpha and TCR beta cDNA libraries bearing sample barcodes and UMIs. One entry per CDR3 protein results from TCRdb running MiXCR on the 5' RACE reads. Of more than 400,000 distinct CDR3 sequences detected, 15% to 20% appear once; the ten largest clones hold 9% to 15%. The CDR3 length is 19 residues. Trimming cost V 3 bases and J 6 bases, with 27 bases left between them. Germline V gives CDR1 LGHNA, CDR2 YSLEER.

The sample consisted of PBMCs or a T cell subset sorted from them (not recorded which). This chain connects TRBV4-3 to TRBJ2-1; the D gene is possibly TRBD2 (5 bases). This TCR came from an adult woman who had mild COVID-19 (a few samples of this study predate the infection). Cell type and time point are not known. The CDR3 bases are TGCGCCAGCAGCCACCCCATGGGAAAGGAACGAGCTGGAGGCAATGAGCAGTTCTTC. The encoded protein is CASSHPMGKERAGGNEQFF.